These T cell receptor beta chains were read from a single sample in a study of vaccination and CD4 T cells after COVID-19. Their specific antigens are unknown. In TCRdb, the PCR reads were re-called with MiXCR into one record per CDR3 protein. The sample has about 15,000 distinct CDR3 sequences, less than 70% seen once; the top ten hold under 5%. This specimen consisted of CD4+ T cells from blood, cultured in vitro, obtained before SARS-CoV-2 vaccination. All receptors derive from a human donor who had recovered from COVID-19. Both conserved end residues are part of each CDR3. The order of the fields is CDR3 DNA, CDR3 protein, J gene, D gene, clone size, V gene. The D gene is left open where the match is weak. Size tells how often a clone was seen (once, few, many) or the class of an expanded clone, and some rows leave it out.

TGTGCCAGCAGCTTAGGTAGAATGACCGGGGAGCTGTTTTTT CASSLGRMTGELFF TRBJ2-2 . . TRBV11-3
TGCAGTGCTGGGGGAGGGGACGGAGAGCAGTACTTC CSAGGGDGEQYF TRBJ2-7 TRBD2 . TRBV20-1
TGCAGTGCTACCCGGGCTAGCGGGACCTACAATGAGCAGTTCTTC CSATRASGTYNEQFF TRBJ2-1 TRBD2 . TRBV20-1
TGTGCCAGCAGTGCTGACAGGGGGTATCAGCCCCAGCATTTT CASSADRGYQPQHF TRBJ1-5 TRBD1 few TRBV2
TGTGCCATCAGTCCGGGACAGGGGGTTGAAGCTTTCTTT CAISPGQGVEAFF TRBJ1-1 TRBD1 . TRBV10-3
TGCAGTGCTAGAGGGAAGGACACAGCTAATCAGCCCCAGCATTTT CSARGKDTANQPQHF TRBJ1-5 . few TRBV20-1
TGTGCCACCAGCAGAGGGACGTCGGGGAGCCTCCGCTTC CATSRGTSGSLRF TRBJ1-2 . . TRBV15
TGTGCCAGCAGTTTATTCCGGGACAGGGGGCGGAATCAGCCCCAGCATTTT CASSLFRDRGRNQPQHF TRBJ1-5 TRBD1 few TRBV27
TGTGCCATCAGTGAGTCGCACAGGGATGGAAACACCATATATTTT CAISESHRDGNTIYF TRBJ1-3 . once TRBV10-3
TGTGCCACCAGTCCAGCGGGAACGGAAACAAATGAGCAGTTCTTC CATSPAGTETNEQFF TRBJ2-1 TRBD2 few TRBV24-1
TGTGCCAGCAGTGAACGGAGGGCAGGACGTGGCTACACCTTC CASSERRAGRGYTF TRBJ1-2 . . TRBV10-3
TGCAGTTCGGGGAGCGGAGCCACAGATACGCAGTATTTT CSSGSGATDTQYF TRBJ2-3 . . TRBV20-1
TGTGCCAGTAGTGCCGACACGACGGCGAGCTCCTATAATTCACCCCTCCACTTT CASSADTTASSYNSPLHF TRBJ1-6 . . TRBV19
TGTGCCAGCAGCTACCGGGACAGGGATTACGAGCAGTACTTC CASSYRDRDYEQYF TRBJ2-7 TRBD1 few TRBV7-9
TGTGCCAGCAGCACCCGACGGGACCTCCAAGAGACCCAGTACTTC CASSTRRDLQETQYF TRBJ2-5 . . TRBV7-2
TGTGCCAGCAGCTTAGAGTTGTGGGGGCAGCCCCAGCATTTT CASSLELWGQPQHF TRBJ1-5 . . TRBV11-2